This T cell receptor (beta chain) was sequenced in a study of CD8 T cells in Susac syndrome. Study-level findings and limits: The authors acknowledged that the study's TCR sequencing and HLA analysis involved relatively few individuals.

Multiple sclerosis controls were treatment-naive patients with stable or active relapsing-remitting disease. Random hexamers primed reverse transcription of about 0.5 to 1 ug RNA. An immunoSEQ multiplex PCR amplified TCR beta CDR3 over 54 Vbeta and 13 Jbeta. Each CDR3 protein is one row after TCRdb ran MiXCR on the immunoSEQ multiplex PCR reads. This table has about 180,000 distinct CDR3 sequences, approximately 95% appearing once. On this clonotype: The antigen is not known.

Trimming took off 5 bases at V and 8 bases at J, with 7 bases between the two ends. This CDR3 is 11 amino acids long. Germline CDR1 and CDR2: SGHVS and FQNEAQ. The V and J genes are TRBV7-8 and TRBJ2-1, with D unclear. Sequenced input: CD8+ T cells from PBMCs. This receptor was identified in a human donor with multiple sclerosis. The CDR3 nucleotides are TGTGCCAGCAGCCCTGACCATGAGCAGTTCTTC. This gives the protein CASSPDHEQFF.